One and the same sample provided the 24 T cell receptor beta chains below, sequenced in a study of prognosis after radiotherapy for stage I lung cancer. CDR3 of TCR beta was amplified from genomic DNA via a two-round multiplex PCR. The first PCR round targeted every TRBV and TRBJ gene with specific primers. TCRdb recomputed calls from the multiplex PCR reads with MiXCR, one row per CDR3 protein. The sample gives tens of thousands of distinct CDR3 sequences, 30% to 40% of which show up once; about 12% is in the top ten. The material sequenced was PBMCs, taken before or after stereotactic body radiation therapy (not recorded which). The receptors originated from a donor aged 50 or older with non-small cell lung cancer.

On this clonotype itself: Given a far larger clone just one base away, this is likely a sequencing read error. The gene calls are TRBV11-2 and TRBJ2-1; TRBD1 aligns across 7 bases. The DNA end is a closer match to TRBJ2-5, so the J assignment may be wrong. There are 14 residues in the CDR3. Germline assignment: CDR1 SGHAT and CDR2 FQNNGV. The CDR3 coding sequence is TGTGCCAGCAGCTCTGGACAGGCCCAAGAGACCCAGTACTTC. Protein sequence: CASSSGQAQETQYF.

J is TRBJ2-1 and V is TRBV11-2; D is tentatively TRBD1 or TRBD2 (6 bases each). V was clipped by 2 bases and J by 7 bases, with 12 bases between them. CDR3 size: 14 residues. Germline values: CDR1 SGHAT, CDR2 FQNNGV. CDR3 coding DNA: TGTGCCAGCAGCTTAAGGGGGAGGATGAATGAGCAGTTCTTC. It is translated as CASSLRGRMNEQFF.

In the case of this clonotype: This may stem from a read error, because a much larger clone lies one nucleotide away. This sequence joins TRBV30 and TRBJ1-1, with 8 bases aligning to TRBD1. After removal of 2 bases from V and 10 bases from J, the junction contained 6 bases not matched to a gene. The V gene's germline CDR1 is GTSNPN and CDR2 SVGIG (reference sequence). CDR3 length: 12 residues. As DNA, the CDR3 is TGTGCCTGGAGTCACAGGGGGACCGGAGCTTTCTTT. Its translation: CAWSHRGTGAFF. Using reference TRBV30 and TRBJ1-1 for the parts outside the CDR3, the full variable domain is SQTIHQWPATLVQPVGSPLSLECTVEGTSNPNLYWYRQAAGRGLQLLFYSVGIGQISSEVPQNLSASRPQDRQFILSSKKLLLSDSGFYLCAWSHRGTGAFFGQGTRLTVV.

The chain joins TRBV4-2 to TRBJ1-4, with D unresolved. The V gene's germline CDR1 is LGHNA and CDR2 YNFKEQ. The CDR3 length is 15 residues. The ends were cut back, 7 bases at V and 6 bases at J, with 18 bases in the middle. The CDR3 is CASTRVLGFDEKLFF. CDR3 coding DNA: TGTGCCAGCACAAGGGTTCTGGGGTTTGATGAAAAACTGTTTTTT.

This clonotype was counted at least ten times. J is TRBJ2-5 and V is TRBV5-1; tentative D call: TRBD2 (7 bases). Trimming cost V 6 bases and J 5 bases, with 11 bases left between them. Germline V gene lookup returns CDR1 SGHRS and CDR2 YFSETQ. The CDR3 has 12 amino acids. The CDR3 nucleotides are TGCGCCAGCAAAGGGGGGGGGGAGACCCAGTACTTC. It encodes CASKGGGETQYF.

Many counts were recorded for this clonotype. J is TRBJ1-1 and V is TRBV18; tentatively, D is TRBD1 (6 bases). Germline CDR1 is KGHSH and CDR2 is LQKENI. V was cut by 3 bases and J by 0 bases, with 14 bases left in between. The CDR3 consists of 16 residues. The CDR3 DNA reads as TGTGCCAGCTCACCGGACAGCAGAGCGATGAACACTGAAGCTTTCTTT. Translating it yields CASSPDSRAMNTEAFF. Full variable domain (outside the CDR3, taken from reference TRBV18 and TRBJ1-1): NAGVMQNPRHLVRRRGQEARLRCSPMKGHSHVYWYRQLPEEGLKFMVYLQKENIIDESGMPKERFSAEFPKEGPSILRIQQVVRGDSAAYFCASSPDSRAMNTEAFFGQGTRLTVV.

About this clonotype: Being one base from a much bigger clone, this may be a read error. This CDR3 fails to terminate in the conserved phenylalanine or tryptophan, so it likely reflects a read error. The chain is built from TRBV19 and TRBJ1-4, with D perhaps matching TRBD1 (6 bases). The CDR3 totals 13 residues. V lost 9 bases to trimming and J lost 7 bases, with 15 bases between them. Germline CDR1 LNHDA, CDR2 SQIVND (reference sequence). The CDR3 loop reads CASRGSGGEKLFS. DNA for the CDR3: TGTGCCAGCAGGGGTTCAGGAGGTGAAAAACTGTTTTCT.

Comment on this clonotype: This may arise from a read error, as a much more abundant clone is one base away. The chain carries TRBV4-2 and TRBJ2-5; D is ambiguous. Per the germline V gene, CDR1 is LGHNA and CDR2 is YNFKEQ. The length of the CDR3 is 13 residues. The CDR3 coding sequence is TGTACCAGCAGCCAAATAGTAGGGGAGACCCAGTACTTC. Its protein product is CTSSQIVGETQYF.

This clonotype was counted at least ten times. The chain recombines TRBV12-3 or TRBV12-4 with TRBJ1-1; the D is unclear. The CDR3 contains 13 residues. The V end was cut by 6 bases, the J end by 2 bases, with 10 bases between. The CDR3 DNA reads TGTGCCAGCAGCCCGCGGGGAAACACTGAAGCTTTCTTT. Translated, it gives CASSPRGNTEAFF.

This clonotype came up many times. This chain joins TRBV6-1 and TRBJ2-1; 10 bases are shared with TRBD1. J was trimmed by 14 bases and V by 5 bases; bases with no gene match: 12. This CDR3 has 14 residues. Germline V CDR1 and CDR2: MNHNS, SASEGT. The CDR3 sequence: CASSPPPGQGPEFF. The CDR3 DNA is TGTGCCAGCAGTCCCCCTCCGGGACAGGGGCCGGAGTTCTTC.

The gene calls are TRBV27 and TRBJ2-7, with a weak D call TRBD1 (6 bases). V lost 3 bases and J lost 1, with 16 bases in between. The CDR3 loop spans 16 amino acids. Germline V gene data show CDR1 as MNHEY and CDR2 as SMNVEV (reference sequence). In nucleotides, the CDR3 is TGTGCCAGCAGTTTGGGGACATTGTTGTCATCCTACGAGCAGTACTTC. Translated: CASSLGTLLSSYEQYF.

The CDR3 DNA reads TGTGCCAGCAGTTACTCGATGTGCTACGAGCAGTACTTC. Its translation: CASSYSMCYEQYF. V is TRBV6-2 or TRBV6-3 and J is TRBJ2-7; D is ambiguous. Germline CDR1 is MNHEY and CDR2 is SVGEGT. Trimming took off 0 bases at V and 3 bases at J, with 6 bases between the two ends. CDR3 length equals 13 residues.

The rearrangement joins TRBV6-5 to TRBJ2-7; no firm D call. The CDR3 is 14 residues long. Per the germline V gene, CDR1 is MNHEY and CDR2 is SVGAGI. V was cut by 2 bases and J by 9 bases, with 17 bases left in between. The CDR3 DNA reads TGTGCCAGCAGTTACACCTTGAGAGACCACGGGCAGTACTTC. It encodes CASSYTLRDHGQYF.

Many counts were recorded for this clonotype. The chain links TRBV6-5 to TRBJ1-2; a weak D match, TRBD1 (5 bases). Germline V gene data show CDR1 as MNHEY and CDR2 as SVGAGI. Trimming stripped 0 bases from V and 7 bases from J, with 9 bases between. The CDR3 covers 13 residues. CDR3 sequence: CASSYSRTLGYTF. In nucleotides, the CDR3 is TGTGCCAGCAGTTACTCTAGGACACTTGGCTACACCTTC.

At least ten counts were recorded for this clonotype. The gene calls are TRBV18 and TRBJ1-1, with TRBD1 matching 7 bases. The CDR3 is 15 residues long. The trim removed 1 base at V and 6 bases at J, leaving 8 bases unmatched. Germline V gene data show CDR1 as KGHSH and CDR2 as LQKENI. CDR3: CASSPQGARSPEAFF. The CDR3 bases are TGTGCCAGCTCACCACAGGGGGCCCGCTCCCCTGAAGCTTTCTTT.

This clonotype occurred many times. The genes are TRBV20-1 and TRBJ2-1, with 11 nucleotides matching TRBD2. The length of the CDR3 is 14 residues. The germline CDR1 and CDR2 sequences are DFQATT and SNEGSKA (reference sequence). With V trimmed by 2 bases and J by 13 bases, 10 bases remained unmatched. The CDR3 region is CSARPATSGNKQFF. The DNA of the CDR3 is TGCAGTGCTAGACCCGCGACTAGCGGGAATAAACAGTTCTTC.

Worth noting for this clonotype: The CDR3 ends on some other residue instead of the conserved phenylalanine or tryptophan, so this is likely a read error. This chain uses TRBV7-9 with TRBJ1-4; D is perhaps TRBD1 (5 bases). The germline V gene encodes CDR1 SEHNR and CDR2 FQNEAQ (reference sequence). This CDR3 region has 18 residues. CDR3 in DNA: TGTGCCAGCAGCTTAGCGCTATTCCAGGGAGCAACTAGTGAAAAACTGTTTTCT. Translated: CASSLALFQGATSEKLFS.

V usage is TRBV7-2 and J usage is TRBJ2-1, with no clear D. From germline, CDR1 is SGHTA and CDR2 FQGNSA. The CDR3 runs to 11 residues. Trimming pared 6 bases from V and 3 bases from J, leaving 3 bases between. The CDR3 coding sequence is TGTGCCAGCAGGAACTACAATGAGCAGTTCTTC. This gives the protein CASRNYNEQFF.

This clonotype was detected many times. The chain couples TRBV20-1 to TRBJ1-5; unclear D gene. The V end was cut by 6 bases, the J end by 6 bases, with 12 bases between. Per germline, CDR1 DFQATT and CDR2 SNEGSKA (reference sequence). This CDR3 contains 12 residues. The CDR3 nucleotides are TGCAGTGCCACAAGGAGTATTCAGCCCCAGCATTTT. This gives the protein CSATRSIQPQHF.

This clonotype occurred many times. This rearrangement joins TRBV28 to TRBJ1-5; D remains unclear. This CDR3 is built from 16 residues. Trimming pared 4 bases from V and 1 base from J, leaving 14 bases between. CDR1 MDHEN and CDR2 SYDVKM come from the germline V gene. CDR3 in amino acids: CASSSLPLGSNQPQHF. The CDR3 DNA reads TGTGCCAGCAGTTCGCTCCCTTTAGGCAGCAATCAGCCCCAGCATTTT. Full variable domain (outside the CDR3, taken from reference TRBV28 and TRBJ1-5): DVKVTQSSRYLVKRTGEKVFLECVQDMDHENMFWYRQDPGLGLRLIYFSYDVKMKEKGDIPEGYSVSREKKERFSLILESASTNQTSMYLCASSSLPLGSNQPQHFGDGTRLSIL.

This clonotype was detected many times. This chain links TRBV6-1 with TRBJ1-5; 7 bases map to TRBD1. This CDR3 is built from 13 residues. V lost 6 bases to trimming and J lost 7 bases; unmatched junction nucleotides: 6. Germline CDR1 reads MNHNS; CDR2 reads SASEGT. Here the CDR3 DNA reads TGTGCCAGCAGGGACAGGCGTGACCAGCCCCAGCATTTT. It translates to CASRDRRDQPQHF.

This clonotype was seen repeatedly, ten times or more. This CDR3 reads CASSYSGYGYTF. The CDR3 DNA reads as TGTGCCAGCAGTTACTCGGGCTATGGCTACACCTTC. This chain connects TRBV6-5 to TRBJ1-2; no clear D gene. The V end was cut by 0 bases, the J end by 4 bases, with 3 bases between. In germline, CDR1 is MNHEY, CDR2 SVGAGI. The CDR3 totals 12 residues.

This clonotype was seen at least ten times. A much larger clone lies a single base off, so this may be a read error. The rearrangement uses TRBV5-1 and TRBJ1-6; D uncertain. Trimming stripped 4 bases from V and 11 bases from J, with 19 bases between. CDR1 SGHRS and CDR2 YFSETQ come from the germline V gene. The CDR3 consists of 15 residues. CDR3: CASSPGGVRDPPLHF. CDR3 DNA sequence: TGCGCCAGCAGCCCCGGTGGGGTTAGGGATCCACCCCTCCACTTT.

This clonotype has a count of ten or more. The CDR3 reads CASSLGTSGRFDNEQFF. The CDR3 DNA follows: TGTGCCAGCAGCCTAGGGACTAGCGGGAGGTTTGACAATGAGCAGTTCTTC. The chain combines TRBV5-6 with TRBJ2-1; 15 bases line up with TRBD2. Trimming at V came to 4 bases and at J to 5 bases, leaving 7 bases not matched to a gene. Germline-derived CDR1 and CDR2 are SGHDT and YYEEEE. This CDR3 has 17 residues.